These 25 T cell receptor beta chains originate from one sample sequenced in a study of graft-versus-host responses after intestinal transplantation. TCRdb keeps only in-frame clones here, not all; method: immunoSEQ multiplex PCR. The sample carries 50,000 to 75,000 clones, around 93% recorded once. Their target antigens are unknown. Specimen: unstimulated CD4+ T cells sorted from spleen or lymph node cells, collected before transplant. Receptor source: a human donor who was the organ donor for an intestinal transplant.

The CDR3 DNA follows: TGTGCCAGCAGCTTAGGAGGGTTTAAGAATCAGCCCCAGCATTTT. It specifies CASSLGGFKNQPQHF. The rearrangement links TRBV7-2 to TRBJ1-5; D is unresolved. The V gene's germline CDR1 is SGHTA and CDR2 FQGNSA. This CDR3 contains 15 residues. V was pared by 1 base and J by 4 bases, with 11 bases between.

The chain uses TRBV5-1 and TRBJ2-5, with D possibly matching TRBD1 (5 bases). The end of the DNA fits TRBJ2-7 better, so the J call may be wrong. This CDR3 is built from 15 residues. Per germline, CDR1 SGHRS and CDR2 YFSETQ. The CDR3 protein is CASAPAAGHTYEQYF. As DNA, the CDR3 is TGCGCCAGCGCCCCCGCGGCAGGGCATACCTACGAGCAGTACTTC.

This clone has only a few counts. This rearrangement joins TRBV7-2 to TRBJ2-3; TRBD2 agrees at 15 bases. V lost 5 bases to trimming and J lost 0 bases; unmatched junction nucleotides: 9. Germline CDR1 SGHTA, CDR2 FQGNSA. The CDR3 is made up of 19 amino acids. For the CDR3, the DNA is TGTGCCAGCAGCCCCCTGGGACTAGCGGGGGGCGCCAGCACAGATACGCAGTATTTT. It translates to CASSPLGLAGGASTDTQYF.

V gene TRBV27 combines with J gene TRBJ1-5; TRBD1 aligns across 10 bases. The CDR3 sequence is 15 residues long. The ends lost 5 bases at V and 10 bases at J; junction bases unmatched: 11. Germline V CDR1 and CDR2: MNHEY, SMNVEV (reference sequence). This CDR3 is CASSVSTGGQGPQHF. CDR3 sequence (DNA): TGTGCCAGCAGTGTCTCGACAGGGGGCCAGGGCCCCCAGCATTTT.

CDR3 amino acids: CASSLSGGGAIADTQYF. The DNA for the CDR3 is TGCGCCAGCAGCCTGAGCGGGGGGGGCGCAATTGCAGATACGCAGTATTTT. V usage is TRBV4-1 and J usage is TRBJ2-3; TRBD2 matches 10 bases. V lost 4 bases and J lost 4; bases outside the gene matches: 11. CDR1 and CDR2 from the germline V gene are MGHRA and YSYEKL. The CDR3 loop spans 17 amino acids.

The chain is built from TRBV6-5 and TRBJ2-1; TRBD2 agrees at 13 bases. Germline CDR1 is MNHEY and CDR2 is SVGAGI. The J segment lost 9 bases and the V segment lost 6 bases, leaving 5 bases of the junction unmatched. This CDR3 contains 14 residues. The CDR3 bases are TGTGCCAGCAGCCGACTAGCGGGGGGAGTTGAGCAGTTCTTC. It translates to CASSRLAGGVEQFF.

In DNA, the CDR3 is TGCGCCAGCAGCAACCTCGGGCCGCCAAACTTTCGCACAGATACGCAGTATTTT. Its translation is CASSNLGPPNFRTDTQYF. The gene calls are TRBV4-1 and TRBJ2-3; no firm D call. The germline V gene has CDR1 MGHRA and CDR2 YSYEKL. The CDR3 runs to 18 residues. V lost 5 bases, J lost 1 base, and 22 bases lay in between.

The J gene is TRBJ1-2, the V gene TRBV5-4, with D tentatively TRBD1 (6 bases). The CDR3 is 14 amino acids. Per germline, CDR1 SGHNT and CDR2 YYREEE (reference sequence). Trimming took off 2 bases at V and 3 bases at J, with 11 bases between the two ends. This CDR3 reads CASSFDRRDYGYTF. For the CDR3, the DNA is TGTGCCAGCAGCTTTGACAGGAGGGACTATGGCTACACCTTC. Based on the CDR3 plus reference TRBV5-4 and TRBJ1-2, the full variable domain is ETGVTQSPTHLIKTRGQQVTLRCSSQSGHNTVSWYQQALGQGPQFIFQYYREEENGRGNFPPRFSGLQFPNYSSELNVNALELDDSALYLCASSFDRRDYGYTFGSGTRLTVV.

This chain joins TRBV7-9 and TRBJ1-1, with 9 bases that match TRBD1. V dropped 4 bases and J dropped 5; count of bases not matched to a gene: 17. The CDR3 has 18 amino acids. Germline V gives CDR1 SEHNR, CDR2 FQNEAQ (reference sequence). Here the CDR3 DNA reads TGTGCCAGCAGCTCCCGATGGGGACAGGGTAATGGGAGGACTGAAGCTTTCTTT. Protein product: CASSSRWGQGNGRTEAFF.

As regards this clone: The junction departs from germline at one end; a sequencing error may be responsible. The rearrangement links TRBV7-2 to TRBJ1-1; 9 positions match TRBD1. Germline values: CDR1 SGHTA, CDR2 FQGNSA. This CDR3 has 15 amino acids. The CDR3 nucleotides read TGTGCCAGCAGCTTTTCGCCCGGGACAGGGACTGGAGCTTTCTTT. Translation gives CASSFSPGTGTGAFF.

This clone was detected once. This chain uses TRBV4-1 with TRBJ1-4, with a tentative D call TRBD1 (6 bases). Trimming left V 5 bases short and J 4 bases short, with 14 bases between. The germline V gene encodes CDR1 MGHRA and CDR2 YSYEKL. This CDR3 is 15 amino acids long. The CDR3 protein is CASSFRQAGNEKLFF. Written as DNA, the CDR3 is TGCGCCAGCAGCTTCCGACAGGCCGGTAATGAAAAACTGTTTTTT.

This clone showed up just once. The CDR3: CASSLVALAGALQNIQYF. CDR3 nucleotides: TGTGCCAGCAGCTTAGTAGCTCTAGCGGGGGCCCTTCAAAACATTCAGTACTTC. V usage is TRBV7-2 and J usage is TRBJ2-4; 10 bases are a match to TRBD2. With V trimmed by 1 base and J by 5 bases, 11 bases remained unmatched. CDR1 and CDR2 from the germline V gene are SGHTA and FQGNSA. CDR3 size: 18 residues. Based on the CDR3 plus reference TRBV7-2 and TRBJ2-4, the full variable domain is GAGVSQSPSNKVTEKGKDVELRCDPISGHTALYWYRQSLGQGLEFLIYFQGNSAPDKSGLPSDRFSAERTGGSVSTLTIQRTQQEDSAVYLCASSLVALAGALQNIQYFGAGTRLSVL.

V gene TRBV7-2 combines with J gene TRBJ2-5, with 7 bases lining up with TRBD1. The CDR3 is 14 amino acids. Germline V gene data show CDR1 as SGHTA and CDR2 as FQGNSA. V trimming: 4 bases; J trimming: 6 bases; junction bases outside the gene matches: 8. The CDR3 loop reads CASSSGRQGKTQYF. CDR3 in DNA: TGTGCCAGCAGCTCCGGCCGACAGGGCAAGACCCAGTACTTC.

The rearrangement joins TRBV4-1 to TRBJ2-7; 9 bases match TRBD1. The CDR3 covers 15 residues. Germline V gene lookup returns CDR1 MGHRA and CDR2 YSYEKL. J was trimmed by 4 bases and V by 3 bases; bases with no gene match: 7. CDR3 sequence (DNA): TGCGCCAGCAGCCACCCGGGACAGGGTCGGTACGAGCAGTACTTC. The encoded protein is CASSHPGQGRYEQYF.

This rearrangement joins TRBV2 to TRBJ2-7; 9 bases line up with TRBD2. The V gene's germline CDR1 is SNHLY and CDR2 FYNNEI. Trimming cost V 5 bases and J 2 bases; bases outside gene matches: 7. The CDR3 runs 15 residues. In DNA, the CDR3 is TGTGCCAGCAGTCCGCTAGCGGGAAGGGCCTACGAGCAGTACTTC. Protein: CASSPLAGRAYEQYF.

The rearrangement joins TRBV4-1 to TRBJ1-6; possibly TRBD1 for D (5 bases). From germline, CDR1 is MGHRA and CDR2 YSYEKL. Trimming cost V 4 bases and J 3 bases, with 19 bases left between them. The length of the CDR3 is 18 residues. CDR3 nucleotide sequence: TGCGCCAGCAGCCCCGGAAAGGTGGGGGTGTTCTATAATTCACCCCTCCACTTT. Its translation: CASSPGKVGVFYNSPLHF.

About this clone itself: The sample holds other DNA sequences that translate to the same CDR3. CDR3 loop: CASGLVQANSGNTIYF. In DNA, the CDR3 is TGTGCTAGTGGTTTGGTACAAGCGAACTCTGGAAACACCATATATTTT. This rearrangement joins TRBV12-5 to TRBJ1-3; D gene ambiguous. CDR1 LGHNT and CDR2 FRNRAP come from the germline V gene. This CDR3 is 16 amino acids long. The V end was cut by 0 bases, the J end by 0 bases, with 9 bases between.

The chain carries TRBV6-6 and TRBJ2-1; 9 bases align to TRBD2. The germline gives CDR1 MNHNY, CDR2 SVGAGI (reference sequence). V gave up 0 bases and J gave up 12 bases; unmatched junction bases: 9. The CDR3 length is 15 residues. The CDR3, as DNA: TGTGCCAGCAGTTACTCGACAGCGGGGGGAGTTGGGCAGTTCTTC. This sequence encodes CASSYSTAGGVGQFF.

The genes are TRBV5-8 and TRBJ1-2; D is unclear. Trimming removed 0 bases at V and 6 bases at J, with 15 bases between. The CDR3 loop spans 15 amino acids. The V gene's germline CDR1 is SGHTS and CDR2 YDEGEE. The CDR3 protein is CASSLVALSSDGYTF. The DNA of the CDR3 is TGTGCCAGCAGCTTGGTTGCCCTTAGTTCAGATGGCTACACCTTC. The full variable domain, rest sourced from reference TRBV5-8 and TRBJ1-2, is EAGVTQSPTHLIKTRGQQATLRCSPISGHTSVYWYQQALGLGLQFLLWYDEGEERNRGNFPPRFSGRQFPNYSSELNVNALELEDSALYLCASSLVALSSDGYTFGSGTRLTVV.

Comment on this clone: The same CDR3 is also encoded by other DNA sequences in this sample. J is TRBJ1-5 and V is TRBV18; the D is unclear. Looked up from germline, CDR1 is KGHSH and CDR2 is LQKENI. The CDR3 runs 13 residues. V dropped 3 bases and J dropped 0 bases, with 3 bases sitting between them. In nucleotides, the CDR3 is TGTGCCAGCTCACCGGATAGCAATCAGCCCCAGCATTTT. It yields the protein CASSPDSNQPQHF.

The chain links TRBV7-8 to TRBJ2-1; D remains unclear. The CDR3 runs to 14 residues. V was clipped by 7 bases and J by 7 bases, with 17 bases between them. Germline CDR1 SGHVS, CDR2 FQNEAQ. The CDR3, as DNA: TGTGCCAGCAAAATTTCAGTTTCCGATAATGAGCAGTTCTTC. This translates into CASKISVSDNEQFF.

V and J are TRBV14 and TRBJ1-6, with TRBD1 as a possible D gene (6 bases). The CDR3 totals 21 residues. The V end lost 4 bases, the J end lost 6 bases, and 31 bases lay between the germline ends. Germline CDR1 reads SGHDN; CDR2 reads FVKESK. The CDR3 DNA sequence: TGTGCCAGCAGCCTTCATGTACAGGGCCGCGGATCTCTTACCGTTAATTCACCCCTCCACTTT. Its translation: CASSLHVQGRGSLTVNSPLHF.

This sequence joins TRBV5-6 and TRBJ1-2; D not resolved. The CDR3 covers 14 residues. Trimming removed 0 bases at V and 2 bases at J, with 8 bases between. From germline, CDR1 is SGHDT and CDR2 YYEEEE. The CDR3 loop is CASSLARTNYGYTF. In DNA, the CDR3 is TGTGCCAGCAGCTTGGCGCGAACCAACTATGGCTACACCTTC.

This chain uses TRBV2 with TRBJ2-7, with 7 bases aligning to TRBD1. This CDR3 has 13 amino acids. Germline V CDR1 and CDR2: SNHLY, FYNNEI. V was pared by 6 bases and J by 1 base, with 3 bases of the junction left unmatched. The chain's CDR3 is CASRGTVSYEQYF. The CDR3 nucleotides read TGTGCCAGCAGGGGGACAGTATCCTACGAGCAGTACTTC.

In this sample, this clone turned up once. This chain joins TRBV5-1 and TRBJ2-7; a possible D gene is TRBD2 (6 bases). V was clipped by 5 bases and J by 6 bases, with 18 bases between them. The germline gives CDR1 SGHRS, CDR2 YFSETQ. This CDR3 spans 14 amino acids. CDR3 in amino acids: CASSPTRTALEQYF. In DNA form, the CDR3 reads TGCGCCAGCAGTCCGACTAGAACTGCTCTCGAGCAGTACTTC.